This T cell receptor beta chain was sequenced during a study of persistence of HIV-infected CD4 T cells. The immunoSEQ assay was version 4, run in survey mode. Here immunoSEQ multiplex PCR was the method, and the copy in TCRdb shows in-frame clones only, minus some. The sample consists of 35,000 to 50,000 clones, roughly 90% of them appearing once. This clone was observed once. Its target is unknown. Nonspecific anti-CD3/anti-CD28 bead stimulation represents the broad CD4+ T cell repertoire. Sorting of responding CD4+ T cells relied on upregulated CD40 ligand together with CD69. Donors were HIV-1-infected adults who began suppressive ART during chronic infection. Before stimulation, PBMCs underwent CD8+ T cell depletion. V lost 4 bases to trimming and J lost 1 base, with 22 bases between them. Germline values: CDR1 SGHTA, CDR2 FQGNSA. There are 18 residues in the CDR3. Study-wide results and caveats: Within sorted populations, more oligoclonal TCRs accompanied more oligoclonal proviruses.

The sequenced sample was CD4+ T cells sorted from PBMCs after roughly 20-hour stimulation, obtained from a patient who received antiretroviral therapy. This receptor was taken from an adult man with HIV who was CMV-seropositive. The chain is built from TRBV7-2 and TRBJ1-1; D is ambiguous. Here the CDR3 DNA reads TGTGCCAGCAGCTCCGGAATCTCCGGGCCCCGGAAGAACACTGAAGCTTTCTTT. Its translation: CASSSGISGPRKNTEAFF. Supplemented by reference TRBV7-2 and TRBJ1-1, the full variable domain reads GAGVSQSPSNKVTEKGKDVELRCDPISGHTALYWYRQSLGQGLEFLIYFQGNSAPDKSGLPSDRFSAERTGGSVSTLTIQRTQQEDSAVYLCASSSGISGPRKNTEAFFGQGTRLTVV.